What follows are 14 T cell receptor beta chains derived from one specimen sequenced in a study of Ad26.COV2.S vaccination and SARS-CoV-2 variants. The treatment here: 19 received Ad26.COV2.S at low or high dose, single or two shots; 5 received placebo; per-sample allocation not given. Samples analyzed were those drawn on day 63 after the first vaccine or placebo injection. Assay used: immunoSEQ multiplex PCR; TCRdb lists only in-frame clones, some missing. The sample comprises some 460,000 clones, nearly 90% of which are singletons, and roughly 1.7% rests with the top ten. This material consisted of peripheral blood, taken in a trial of Ad26.COV2.S vaccine versus placebo. The receptor source for this set is a person aged 18-60 years who received the Ad26.COV2.S COVID-19 vaccine or a placebo.

V usage is TRBV27 and J usage is TRBJ1-4; D call uncertain. V was clipped by 2 bases and J by 8 bases, with 12 bases between them. Germline V CDR1 and CDR2: MNHEY, SMNVEV (reference sequence). The CDR3 is 14 residues long. CDR3 sequence reads: CASSLMGGEEKLFF. The DNA for the CDR3 is TGTGCCAGCAGTTTAATGGGAGGTGAAGAAAAACTGTTTTTT.

The genes are TRBV28 and TRBJ1-5, with 9 nucleotides matching TRBD1. Germline V gene lookup returns CDR1 MDHEN and CDR2 SYDVKM. V shed 7 bases and J 4 bases; nucleotides not matched to a gene: 8. The CDR3 runs to 15 residues. The CDR3 reads CASKKQGADNQPQHF. In DNA form, the CDR3 reads TGTGCCAGCAAGAAACAGGGGGCTGATAATCAGCCCCAGCATTTT.

V is TRBV7-2 and J is TRBJ2-3; 11 positions match TRBD2. V was clipped by 3 bases and J by 5 bases; unmatched bases: 4. The CDR3 is made up of 15 amino acids. Per the germline V gene, CDR1 is SGHTA and CDR2 is FQGNSA. The CDR3 DNA sequence: TGTGCCAGCAGCTTCACTAGCGGGGGAGGAGATACGCAGTATTTT. It codes for CASSFTSGGGDTQYF.

CDR3: CASSLWTRGASYTF. The CDR3, as DNA: TGTGCCAGCAGTCTGTGGACCAGGGGGGCGAGCTACACCTTC. The rearrangement links TRBV28 to TRBJ1-2; the match to TRBD1 covers 7 bases. V lost 5 bases and J lost 9; bases outside the gene matches: 12. This CDR3 region has 14 residues. Germline loops: CDR1 MDHEN, CDR2 SYDVKM.

The chain joins TRBV30 to TRBJ1-2; D call uncertain. The CDR3 runs to 11 residues. In germline, CDR1 is GTSNPN, CDR2 SVGIG (reference sequence). The V end lost 4 bases, the J end lost 1 base, and 4 bases lay between the germline ends. The CDR3 spells CAWTRNYGYTF. CDR3 bases: TGTGCCTGGACGCGTAACTATGGCTACACCTTC. Looking up the rest from reference TRBV30 and TRBJ1-2 gives the full variable domain: SQTIHQWPATLVQPVGSPLSLECTVEGTSNPNLYWYRQAAGRGLQLLFYSVGIGQISSEVPQNLSASRPQDRQFILSSKKLLLSDSGFYLCAWTRNYGYTFGSGTRLTVV.

The chain carries TRBV6-5 and TRBJ2-7; D may correspond to TRBD1 or TRBD2 (5 bases each). Germline CDR1 reads MNHEY; CDR2 reads SVGAGI. V gave up 8 bases and J gave up 6 bases, with 17 bases separating them. CDR3 length: 13 amino acids. The DNA for the CDR3 is TGTGCCAGCGGGGCAGCTGGTGGGAGCGAGCAGTACTTC. Amino acids: CASGAAGGSEQYF.

The V and J genes are TRBV10-1 and TRBJ2-5, with 8 bases matching TRBD1. The CDR3 has 16 residues. CDR1 is WNHNN and CDR2 is SYGVQD in the germline V gene (reference sequence). The trim removed 0 bases at V and 5 bases at J, leaving 8 bases unmatched. Here the CDR3 DNA reads TGCGCCAGCAGTGAGTCGTGGCAGGGGGCGATTGAGACCCAGTACTTC. Its protein is CASSESWQGAIETQYF.

The gene calls are TRBV7-9 and TRBJ2-1; the match to TRBD2 covers 8 bases. The J segment lost 5 bases and the V segment lost 3 bases, leaving 6 bases of the junction unmatched. CDR1 is SEHNR and CDR2 is FQNEAQ in the germline V gene (reference sequence). This CDR3 has 15 residues. CDR3 sequence (DNA): TGTGCCAGCAGCTTGGGACTAGGGAGGGACAATGAGCAGTTCTTC. Translated: CASSLGLGRDNEQFF.

The gene calls are TRBV11-2 and TRBJ1-1; 9 bases are shared with TRBD1. Per the germline V gene, CDR1 is SGHAT and CDR2 is FQNNGV. V lost 5 bases to trimming and J lost 7 bases; unmatched junction nucleotides: 5. This CDR3 is 13 amino acids long. In DNA, the CDR3 is TGTGCCAGCAGCGCCTACAGGGGGCTTGAAGCTTTCTTT. This encodes CASSAYRGLEAFF.

The DNA of the CDR3 is TGCGCCAGCAGTGATCCGGGACAGGGCTCCTACGAGCAGTACTTC. Translating gives CASSDPGQGSYEQYF. The rearrangement joins TRBV10-2 to TRBJ2-7; TRBD1 aligns across 9 bases. Germline values: CDR1 WSHSY, CDR2 SAAADI. V was clipped by 3 bases and J by 0 bases; unmatched bases: 3. The length of the CDR3 is 15 residues.

V is TRBV20-1 and J is TRBJ2-5; 7 bases match TRBD2. Germline V lookup: CDR1 DFQATT, CDR2 SNEGSKA (reference sequence). The CDR3 is made up of 11 amino acids. The CDR3, as DNA: TGCAGCGGGAGGAAGGGGGAGACCCAGTACTTC. Its translation is CSGRKGETQYF.

This clone was observed once. This chain joins TRBV28 and TRBJ1-1, with unresolved D. This CDR3 has 14 amino acids. Looked up from germline, CDR1 is MDHEN and CDR2 is SYDVKM. V was clipped by 2 bases and J by 2 bases, with 9 bases between them. CDR3 sequence (DNA): TGTGCCAGCAGTTTAAAACACGGTAACACTGAAGCTTTCTTT. It translates to CASSLKHGNTEAFF.

There are a few counts of this clone. This chain joins TRBV29-1 and TRBJ1-1; TRBD1 agrees at 7 bases. Germline V gene lookup returns CDR1 SQVTM and CDR2 ANQGSEA. V shed 4 bases and J 11 bases; nucleotides not matched to a gene: 16. The CDR3 has 14 amino acids. CDR3 residues: CSVGRPPGQQGAFF. CDR3 DNA sequence: TGCAGCGTTGGCCGCCCCCCGGGACAACAGGGGGCTTTCTTT.

The chain couples TRBV15 to TRBJ2-3; D might be TRBD2 (6 bases). Germline lookup yields CDR1 LNHNV and CDR2 YYDKDF (reference sequence). The CDR3 covers 14 residues. Trimming left V 8 bases short and J 2 bases short, with 14 bases between. The CDR3 bases are TGTGCCACCGGGAAAGGAGGGGACACAGATACGCAGTATTTT. This codes for CATGKGGDTDTQYF. Supplemented by reference TRBV15 and TRBJ2-3, the full variable domain reads DAMVIQNPRYQVTQFGKPVTLSCSQTLNHNVMYWYQQKSSQAPKLLFHYYDKDFNNEADTPDNFQSRRPNTSFCFLDIRSPGLGDTAMYLCATGKGGDTDTQYFGPGTRLTVL.